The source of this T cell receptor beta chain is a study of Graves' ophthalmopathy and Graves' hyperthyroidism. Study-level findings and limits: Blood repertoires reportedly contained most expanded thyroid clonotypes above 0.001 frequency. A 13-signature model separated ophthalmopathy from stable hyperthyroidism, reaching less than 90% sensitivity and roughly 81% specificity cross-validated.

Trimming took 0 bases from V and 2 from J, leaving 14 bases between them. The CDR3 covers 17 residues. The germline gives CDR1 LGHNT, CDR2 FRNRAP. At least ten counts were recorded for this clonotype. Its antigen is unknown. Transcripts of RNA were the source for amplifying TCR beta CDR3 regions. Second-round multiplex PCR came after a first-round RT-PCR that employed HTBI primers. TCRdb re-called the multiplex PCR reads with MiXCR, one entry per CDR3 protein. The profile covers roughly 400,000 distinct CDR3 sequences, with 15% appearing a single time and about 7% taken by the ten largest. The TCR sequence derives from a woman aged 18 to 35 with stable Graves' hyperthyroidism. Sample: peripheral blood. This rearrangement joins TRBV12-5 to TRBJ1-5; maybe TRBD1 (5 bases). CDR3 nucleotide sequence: TGTGCTAGTGGTTTGGTAATCGGGACGAGAGGCAATCAGCCCCAGCATTTT. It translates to CASGLVIGTRGNQPQHF.